This T cell receptor (beta chain) was found in a study of blood T cells in healthy people across ages. Trimming shortened V by 3 bases and J by 3 bases, and 12 bases separated the two germline ends. CDR1 is DFQATT, CDR2 SNEGSKA, per germline (reference sequence). This CDR3 has 13 amino acids. This clonotype was counted between two and nine times. It was with a sample-barcoded 5' primer and a J-beta primer mix that a second PCR of roughly 6 to 12 cycles was run. Researchers report that each sample yielded at least 3 million CDR3-containing paired-end reads. TCRdb re-derived calls from the 5' RACE reads in MiXCR, one entry per CDR3 protein. This sample has roughly 2 million distinct CDR3 sequences, with 40% to 55% found just once. Peripheral blood samples of roughly 9.8 milliliters were drawn from each donor.

The specimen sequenced was blood. The chain joins TRBV20-1 to TRBJ2-7; D may correspond to TRBD1 or TRBD2 (5 bases each). The clonotype was recovered from a woman between 35 and 50 years old in good health. This CDR3 is CSASVGASYEQYF. Written as DNA, the CDR3 is TGCAGTGCTAGCGTCGGGGCCAGCTACGAGCAGTACTTC.